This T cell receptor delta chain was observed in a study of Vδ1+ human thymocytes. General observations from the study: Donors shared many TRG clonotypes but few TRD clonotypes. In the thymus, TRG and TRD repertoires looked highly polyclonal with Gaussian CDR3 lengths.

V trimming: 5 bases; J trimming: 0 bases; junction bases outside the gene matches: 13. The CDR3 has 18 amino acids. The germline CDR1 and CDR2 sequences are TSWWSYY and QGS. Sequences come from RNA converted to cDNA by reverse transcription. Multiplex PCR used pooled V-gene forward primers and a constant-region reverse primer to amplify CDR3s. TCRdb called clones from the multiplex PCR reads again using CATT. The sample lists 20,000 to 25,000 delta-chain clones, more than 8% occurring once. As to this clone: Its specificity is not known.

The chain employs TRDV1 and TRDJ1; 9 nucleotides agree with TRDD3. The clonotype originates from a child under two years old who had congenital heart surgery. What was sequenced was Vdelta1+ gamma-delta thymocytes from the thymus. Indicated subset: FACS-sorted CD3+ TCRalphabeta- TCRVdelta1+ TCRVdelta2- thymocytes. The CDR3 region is CALGFSMYWGTYTDKLIF. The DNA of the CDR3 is TGTGCTCTTGGGTTTTCTATGTACTGGGGGACTTACACCGATAAACTCATCTTT.